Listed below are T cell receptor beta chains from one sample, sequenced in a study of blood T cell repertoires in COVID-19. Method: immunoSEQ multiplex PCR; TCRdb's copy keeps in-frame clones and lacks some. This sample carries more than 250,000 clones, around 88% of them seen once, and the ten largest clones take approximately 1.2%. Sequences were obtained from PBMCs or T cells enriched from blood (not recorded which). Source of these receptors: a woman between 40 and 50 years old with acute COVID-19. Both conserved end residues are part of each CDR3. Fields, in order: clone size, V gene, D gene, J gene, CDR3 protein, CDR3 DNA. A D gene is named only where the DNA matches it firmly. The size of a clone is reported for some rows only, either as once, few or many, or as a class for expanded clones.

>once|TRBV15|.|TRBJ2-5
CATSRGGVETQYF
TGTGCCACCAGCAGAGGGGGAGTAGAGACCCAGTACTTC
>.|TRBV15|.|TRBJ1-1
CATSRDLELRAEAFF
TGTGCCACCAGCAGAGATCTAGAGCTCAGGGCTGAAGCTTTCTTT
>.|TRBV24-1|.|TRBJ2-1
CATSDPGTTYNEQFF
TGTGCCACCAGTGACCCCGGGACAACCTACAATGAGCAGTTCTTC
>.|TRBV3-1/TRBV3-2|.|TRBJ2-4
CASSHGEGNIQYF
TGTGCCAGCAGCCATGGCGAGGGAAACATTCAGTACTTC
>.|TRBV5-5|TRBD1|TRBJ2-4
CASGTGGQGDIQYF
TGTGCCAGCGGGACAGGGGGTCAGGGGGACATTCAGTACTTC
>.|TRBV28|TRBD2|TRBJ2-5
CASGYGGREGQNQETQYF
TGTGCCAGCGGGTATGGGGGACGGGAGGGCCAGAACCAAGAGACCCAGTACTTC
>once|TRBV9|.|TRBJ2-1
CASSVTGVVYNEQFF
TGTGCCAGCAGCGTAACGGGAGTGGTCTACAATGAGCAGTTCTTC
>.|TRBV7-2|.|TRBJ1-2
CASSLSGDYGYTF
TGTGCCAGCAGCTTATCAGGGGACTATGGCTACACCTTC
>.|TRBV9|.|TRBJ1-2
CASSDRAGYTF
TGTGCCAGCAGCGACAGGGCTGGCTACACCTTC
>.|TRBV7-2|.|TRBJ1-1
CASSFTGTTHTEAFF
TGTGCCAGCAGCTTTACAGGTACGACGCACACTGAAGCTTTCTTT
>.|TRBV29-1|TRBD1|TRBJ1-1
CSVLDRGSNTEAFF
TGCAGCGTCCTAGACAGGGGGTCGAACACTGAAGCTTTCTTT
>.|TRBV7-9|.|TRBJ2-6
CASSRGPSSGANVLTF
TGTGCCAGCAGCCGAGGCCCGTCCTCTGGGGCCAACGTCCTGACTTTC
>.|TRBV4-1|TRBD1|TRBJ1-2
CASSQNRGNNYGYTF
TGCGCCAGCAGCCAAAACAGGGGGAATAACTATGGCTACACCTTC
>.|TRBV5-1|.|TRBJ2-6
CASSLAGDTNVLTF
TGCGCCAGCAGCTTGGCCGGTGATACCAACGTCCTGACTTTC
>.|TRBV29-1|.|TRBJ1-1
CSGLGANPFSEAFF
TGCAGCGGCCTGGGGGCAAATCCTTTCTCTGAAGCTTTCTTT
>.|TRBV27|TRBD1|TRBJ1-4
CASSLSGQGYEKLFF
TGTGCCAGCAGTTTATCGGGACAGGGGTATGAAAAACTGTTTTTT
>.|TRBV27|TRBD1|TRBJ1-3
CASSRDRESSTIYF
TGTGCCAGCAGCCGGGACAGGGAGTCGAGCACCATATATTTT
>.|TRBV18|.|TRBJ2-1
CASSPLRDKNEQFF
TGTGCCAGCTCACCACTGCGGGATAAAAATGAGCAGTTCTTC
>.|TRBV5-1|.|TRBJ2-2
CASSLGAGFAGELFF
TGCGCCAGCAGCTTAGGAGCGGGTTTCGCCGGGGAGCTGTTTTTT
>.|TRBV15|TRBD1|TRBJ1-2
CATSRGGTDSYYGYTF
TGTGCCACCAGCAGAGGGGGGACAGACTCGTACTATGGCTACACCTTC
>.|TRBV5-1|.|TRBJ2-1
CASRPASQYNEQFF
TGCGCCAGCCGACCGGCTAGCCAGTACAATGAGCAGTTCTTC
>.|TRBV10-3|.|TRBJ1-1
CAISDDRGWTEAFF
TGTGCCATCAGTGACGATAGGGGCTGGACTGAAGCTTTCTTT
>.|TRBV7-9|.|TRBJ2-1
CASSSSSVNEQFF
TGTGCCAGCAGCTCGAGTTCGGTCAATGAGCAGTTCTTC
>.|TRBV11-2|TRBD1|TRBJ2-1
CASSKDRGGWDEQFF
TGTGCCAGCAGCAAGGACAGGGGAGGATGGGATGAGCAGTTCTTC
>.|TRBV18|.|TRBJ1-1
CASSPRRETEAFF
TGTGCCAGCTCACCACGCCGTGAGACTGAAGCTTTCTTT
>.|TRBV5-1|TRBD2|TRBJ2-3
CASSLAARLAGGVSDTQYF
TGCGCCAGCAGCTTGGCCGCGAGACTAGCGGGAGGTGTTTCAGATACGCAGTATTTT
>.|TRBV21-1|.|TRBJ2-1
CASSQTSVSEQFF
TGTGCCAGCAGCCAAACTAGCGTAAGTGAGCAGTTCTTC
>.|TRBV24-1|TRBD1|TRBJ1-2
CATSGAGGYGYTF
TGTGCCACCAGTGGCGCAGGGGGATATGGCTACACCTTC
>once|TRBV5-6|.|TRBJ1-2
CASNTGGGDYGYTF
TGTGCCAGCAACACGGGCGGGGGTGACTATGGCTACACCTTC
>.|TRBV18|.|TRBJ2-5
CASSPPPGRSGVQETQYF
TGTGCCAGCTCACCACCGCCAGGGCGAAGTGGAGTCCAAGAGACCCAGTACTTC
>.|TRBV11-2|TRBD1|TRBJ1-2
CASREIRDSISGPYGYTF
TGTGCCAGCAGAGAGATCCGGGACAGCATCAGCGGCCCCTATGGCTACACCTTC
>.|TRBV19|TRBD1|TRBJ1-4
CASSMTGTAAEKLFF
TGTGCCAGTAGTATGACCGGGACAGCGGCTGAAAAACTGTTTTTT
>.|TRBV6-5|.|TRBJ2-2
CASRLSSYTGELFF
TGTGCCAGCAGGCTATCGTCGTACACCGGGGAGCTGTTTTTT
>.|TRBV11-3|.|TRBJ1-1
CASSSQGTEAFF
TGTGCCAGCAGCTCCCAGGGTACTGAAGCTTTCTTT
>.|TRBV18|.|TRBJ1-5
CASSPGANQPQHF
TGTGCCAGCTCACCAGGGGCCAATCAGCCCCAGCATTTT
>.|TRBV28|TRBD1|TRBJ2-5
CASSLGTGGSETQYF
TGTGCCAGCAGCTTAGGGACAGGGGGCTCGGAGACCCAGTACTTC
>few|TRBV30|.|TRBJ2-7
CAWGEGGEQYF
TGTGCCTGGGGGGAAGGGGGCGAGCAGTACTTC
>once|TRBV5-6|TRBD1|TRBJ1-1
CASSAGGLEAFF
TGTGCCAGCAGCGCAGGGGGCTTAGAAGCTTTCTTT
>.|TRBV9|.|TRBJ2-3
CASSVGGYTSTDTQYF
TGTGCCAGCAGCGTAGGAGGCTACACTAGCACAGATACGCAGTATTTT
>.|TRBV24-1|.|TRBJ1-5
CATSSRDNRHGPQHF
TGTGCCACCAGTTCTCGGGACAACCGTCATGGGCCCCAGCATTTT
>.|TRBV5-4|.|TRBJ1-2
CASSLEAVYGYTF
TGTGCCAGCAGTCTCGAGGCGGTCTATGGCTACACCTTC
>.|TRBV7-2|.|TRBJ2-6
CASSSYSGANVLTF
TGTGCCAGCAGCTCCTACTCTGGGGCCAACGTCCTGACTTTC
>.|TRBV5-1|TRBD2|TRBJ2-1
CASSLAGGEQFF
TGCGCCAGCAGCTTGGCCGGGGGGGAGCAGTTCTTC
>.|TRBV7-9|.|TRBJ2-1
CASSIWGRGFGKSYNEQFF
TGTGCCAGCAGCATTTGGGGCAGGGGATTTGGGAAATCCTACAATGAGCAGTTCTTC
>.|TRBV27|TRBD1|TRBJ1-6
CASSSGTGRISPLHF
TGTGCCAGCAGTTCCGGGACAGGGCGGATATCACCCCTCCACTTT
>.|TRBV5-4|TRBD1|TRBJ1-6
CASSPIGQGNSPLHF
TGTGCCAGCAGCCCGATAGGACAGGGAAATTCACCCCTCCACTTT
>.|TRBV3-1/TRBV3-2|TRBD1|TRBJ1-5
CASSPGTGYSNQPQHF
TGTGCCAGCAGCCCTGGGACAGGGTATAGCAATCAGCCCCAGCATTTT
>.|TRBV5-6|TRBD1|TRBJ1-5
CASSLGDRELQPQHF
TGTGCCAGCAGCTTGGGGGACAGGGAGTTACAGCCCCAGCATTTT
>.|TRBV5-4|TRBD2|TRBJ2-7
CASRRKPGLAGTYEQYF
TGTGCCAGCAGGAGGAAACCGGGACTAGCGGGAACCTACGAGCAGTACTTC
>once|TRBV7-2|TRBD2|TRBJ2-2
CASSPQSGATGELFF
TGTGCCAGCAGCCCCCAGAGCGGGGCCACCGGGGAGCTGTTTTTT
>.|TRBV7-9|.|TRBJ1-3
CASSEQPGSGNTIYF
TGTGCCAGCAGCGAACAGCCCGGCTCTGGAAACACCATATATTTT